The clone carrying this T cell receptor (beta chain) was seen more than once but under ten times. Its antigen is not identified. This sample is part of a study of shared clonotypes between healthy human individuals. Findings and limits, study-wide: Despite large depth, rarefaction showed incomplete sorted-subset sequencing. Around 4.9% of naive CD4 clonotypes were shared across a few donors. The study found lower generation probabilities in non-shared clonotypes than in those shared by all four donors.

This CDR3 region has 14 residues. Both subsets, CD45RA+ naive and CD45RA-negative memory, were split from the CD4+ cells. This table comes from immunoSEQ multiplex PCR, and its TCRdb copy is limited to in-frame clones, with some not included. Altogether about 1.1 million clones are present, approximately 75% being singletons, with the ten largest covering roughly 0.9%. The rearrangement links TRBV21-1 to TRBJ2-2; the table calls TRBD1, which could not be checked here. TRBV21-1 is annotated as a pseudogene. Sequencing used memory CD4+ T cells from PBMCs. Subset meaning: CD45RA-negative fraction. The TCR comes from a man between 18 and 35 years old in good health. Some clones in this sample may be carry-over from other donors' samples. The CDR3 DNA reads as TGTGCCAGCAGCAAAACAGGGGACACCGGGGAGCTGTTTTTT. Its protein is CASSKTGDTGELFF.